The 26 T cell receptor beta chains listed next were all sequenced from one sample in a study of shared clonotypes between healthy human individuals. Positive CCR7 selection of CD45RO-negative cells yielded the naive CD8 cells, and terminally differentiated effector memory CD45RA+ cells were excluded. Profiled with immunoSEQ multiplex PCR; TCRdb holds only in-frame clones, not every one. The sample records millions of clones, about 94% being singletons. Sequenced: naive CD8+ T cells sorted from blood. The receptors originated from a man aged 18 to 29 in good health.

The V call is TRBV29-1, the J call TRBJ2-1; 7 nucleotides match TRBD2. Trimming removed 0 bases from V and 4 bases from J; junction bases left unmatched: 18. This CDR3 is 19 amino acids long. Germline V gene data show CDR1 as SQVTM and CDR2 as ANQGSEA. The CDR3 is CSVEDLQWYGTTGYNEQFF. In DNA, the CDR3 is TGCAGCGTTGAAGATCTTCAGTGGTACGGGACTACGGGTTACAATGAGCAGTTCTTC.

V gene TRBV29-1 combines with J gene TRBJ2-2; 8 bases match TRBD1. After removal of 7 bases from V and 7 bases from J, the junction contained 5 bases not matched to a gene. The CDR3 has 12 residues. From germline, CDR1 is SQVTM and CDR2 ANQGSEA. CDR3 loop: CSAGTGIGELFF. CDR3 DNA sequence: TGCAGCGCCGGGACAGGTATCGGGGAGCTGTTTTTT.

In this sample, this clone turned up once. The rearrangement joins TRBV7-8 to TRBJ1-5, with D unresolved. Germline loops: CDR1 SGHVS, CDR2 FQNEAQ. The CDR3 spans 14 residues. V lost 1 base, J lost 11 bases, and 15 bases lay in between. CDR3 amino acids: CASSLEGSPWAQHF. The CDR3 region has the DNA TGTGCCAGCAGCTTAGAAGGGAGCCCCTGGGCCCAGCATTTT.

The chain joins TRBV4-1 to TRBJ2-7; 8 bases match TRBD1. In germline, CDR1 is MGHRA, CDR2 YSYEKL. The J segment lost 3 bases and the V segment lost 2 bases, leaving 6 bases of the junction unmatched. This CDR3 has 15 residues. CDR3 residues: CASSQPGQVLYEQYF. CDR3 coding DNA: TGCGCCAGCAGCCAACCGGGACAGGTACTCTACGAGCAGTACTTC.

V is TRBV7-2 and J is TRBJ2-3, with D uncertain. With 3 bases removed from V and 0 bases from J, the gap between germline ends came to 13 bases. CDR3 length: 16 residues. Germline V gene sequence: CDR1 SGHTA, CDR2 FQGNSA. DNA for the CDR3: TGTGCCAGCAGCTTGAAAGTGTCGTCTAGCACAGATACGCAGTATTTT. Encoded protein: CASSLKVSSSTDTQYF.

V and J are TRBV10-3 and TRBJ2-7; D call uncertain. Trimming cost V 0 bases and J 3 bases, with 9 bases left between them. The CDR3 consists of 14 residues. Germline values: CDR1 ENHRY, CDR2 SYGVKD. The CDR3 loop reads CAISESKGSYEQYF. The DNA of the CDR3 is TGTGCCATCAGTGAGTCGAAAGGCAGCTACGAGCAGTACTTC.

A word on this clone: The sample contains more than one DNA sequence encoding this CDR3. The rearrangement joins TRBV11-2 to TRBJ2-7, with 7 bases lining up with TRBD1. Looked up from germline, CDR1 is SGHAT and CDR2 is FQNNGV. The CDR3 consists of 13 residues. V was clipped by 4 bases and J by 3 bases; unmatched bases: 3. The CDR3 DNA is TGTGCCAGCAGCTACGACAGGGACTACGAGCAGTACTTC. Residues: CASSYDRDYEQYF.

Note on this clone: Distinct nucleotide sequences in the sample also encode this CDR3. The rearrangement uses TRBV9 and TRBJ1-1; D is unclear. This CDR3 region has 13 residues. The V and J ends lost 2 bases and 5 bases respectively, with 10 bases between them. Germline V gene sequence: CDR1 SGDLS, CDR2 YYNGEE. The CDR3 DNA follows: TGTGCCAGCAGCGTCGGGGTTGAAACTGAAGCTTTCTTT. It translates to CASSVGVETEAFF.

The V and J genes are TRBV5-4 and TRBJ1-1; D is perhaps TRBD1 (5 bases). Germline lookup yields CDR1 SGHNT and CDR2 YYREEE (reference sequence). The V gene lost 4 bases and the J gene lost 0 bases, with 16 bases spanning the gap. This CDR3 region has 16 residues. CDR3 coding DNA: TGTGCCAGCAGCCTGGTGGGGGGAGAAATGAACACTGAAGCTTTCTTT. Translated: CASSLVGGEMNTEAFF.

The J gene is TRBJ1-4, the V gene TRBV6-4, with 10 bases matching TRBD1. This CDR3 has 15 residues. From germline, CDR1 is MRHNA and CDR2 SNTAGT. J gave up 4 bases and V 4 bases, and 3 bases lay outside the gene matches. CDR3: CASSGRTGGNEKLFF. The DNA of the CDR3 is TGTGCCAGCAGTGGCCGGACAGGGGGTAATGAAAAACTGTTTTTT.

The chain combines TRBV27 with TRBJ2-7; possible D gene TRBD1, 5 bases. The germline gives CDR1 MNHEY, CDR2 SMNVEV (reference sequence). Trimming removed 5 bases at V and 5 bases at J, with 16 bases between. CDR3 size: 14 residues. Here the CDR3 reads CASSHGRVPDEQYF. The DNA of the CDR3 is TGTGCCAGCAGTCATGGCAGGGTGCCTGACGAGCAGTACTTC.

The gene calls are TRBV4-1 and TRBJ2-7; D is unresolved. The ends were cut back, 1 base at V and 0 bases at J, with 7 bases in the middle. The CDR3 runs to 14 residues. From germline, CDR1 is MGHRA and CDR2 YSYEKL. The CDR3 sequence is CASSQVQASYEQYF. In DNA form, the CDR3 reads TGCGCCAGCAGCCAAGTCCAGGCCTCCTACGAGCAGTACTTC.

The J gene is TRBJ1-1, the V gene TRBV13, with no clear D. From germline, CDR1 is PRHDT and CDR2 FYEKMQ (reference sequence). Trimming stripped 1 base from V and 7 bases from J, with 13 bases between. The CDR3 spans 14 residues. The CDR3 here is CASSLAGSWGEAFF. The CDR3 DNA is TGTGCCAGCAGCTTAGCGGGTAGTTGGGGTGAAGCTTTCTTT.

The chain recombines TRBV14 with TRBJ2-2; D might be TRBD1 or TRBD2, each matching 5 bases. V was clipped by 3 bases and J by 5 bases, with 19 bases between them. CDR3 size: 17 residues. Per the germline V gene, CDR1 is SGHDN and CDR2 is FVKESK. CDR3 nucleotides: TGTGCCAGCAGCCAGGGGCTCTGGAGCGGAACGACCGGGGAGCTGTTTTTT. Translated, it gives CASSQGLWSGTTGELFF.

Comment on this clone: Other DNA variants within this sample encode the same CDR3. The chain recombines TRBV2 with TRBJ1-5, with 9 positions matching TRBD1. In germline, CDR1 is SNHLY, CDR2 FYNNEI. Losses at the gene ends were 5 bases for V and 4 bases for J; bases not matched to a gene: 3. There are 14 residues in the CDR3. CDR3 sequence: CASSLGQGNQPQHF. As DNA, the CDR3 is TGTGCCAGCAGTTTGGGACAGGGAAATCAGCCCCAGCATTTT.

The V and J genes are TRBV15 and TRBJ1-3, with 8 bases fitting TRBD1. The trim removed 0 bases at V and 4 bases at J, leaving 11 bases unmatched. This CDR3 is built from 18 residues. Germline V gives CDR1 LNHNV, CDR2 YYDKDF (reference sequence). In DNA form, the CDR3 reads TGTGCCACCAGCAGAGATGGGGCAGGGGGCGTCTTGGGAAACACCATATATTTT. Amino acids: CATSRDGAGGVLGNTIYF.

The CDR3 bases are TGTGCCAGCAGTCCCCTCGGAATTCGGGAGACCCAGTACTTC. This gives the protein CASSPLGIRETQYF. V gene TRBV6-6 combines with J gene TRBJ2-5; D call uncertain. V lost 5 bases, J lost 5 bases, and 15 bases lay in between. Germline V lookup: CDR1 MNHNY, CDR2 SVGAGI (reference sequence). This CDR3 region has 14 residues.

The chain recombines TRBV5-1 with TRBJ2-7; 8 bases map to TRBD1. J gave up 7 bases and V 3 bases, and 6 bases lay outside the gene matches. Germline V gene sequence: CDR1 SGHRS, CDR2 YFSETQ. This CDR3 is 13 amino acids long. CDR3 sequence reads: CASSSWTGIEQYF. The CDR3 DNA sequence: TGCGCCAGCAGCTCGTGGACAGGGATAGAGCAGTACTTC.

The V and J genes are TRBV6-6 and TRBJ1-2; D is uncertain. With 0 bases removed from V and 8 bases from J, the gap between germline ends came to 10 bases. CDR3 length: 13 amino acids. CDR1 is MNHNY and CDR2 is SVGAGI in the germline V gene (reference sequence). The CDR3 protein is CASSYSGGGGYTF. Here the CDR3 DNA reads TGTGCCAGCAGTTACTCGGGCGGCGGGGGCTACACCTTC.

The chain uses TRBV5-8 and TRBJ2-2; D gene ambiguous. This CDR3 is 13 amino acids long. Germline V gene sequence: CDR1 SGHTS, CDR2 YDEGEE. The ends were cut back, 1 base at V and 2 bases at J, with 3 bases in the middle. CDR3 amino acids: CASSLFNTGELFF. Written as DNA, the CDR3 is TGTGCCAGCAGCTTGTTCAACACCGGGGAGCTGTTTTTT. Combining the CDR3 with reference TRBV5-8 and TRBJ2-2 gives the whole variable domain EAGVTQSPTHLIKTRGQQATLRCSPISGHTSVYWYQQALGLGLQFLLWYDEGEERNRGNFPPRFSGRQFPNYSSELNVNALELEDSALYLCASSLFNTGELFFGEGSRLTVL.

The V call is TRBV13, the J call TRBJ2-7; 9 nucleotides agree with TRBD1. After removal of 5 bases from V and 3 bases from J, the junction contained 14 bases not matched to a gene. Germline assignment: CDR1 PRHDT and CDR2 FYEKMQ (reference sequence). This CDR3 is 17 amino acids long. CDR3 DNA: TGTGCCAGCAGCCCACCACAGCCCCGGACAGGGGACTACGAGCAGTACTTC. As protein: CASSPPQPRTGDYEQYF. The full variable domain, rest sourced from reference TRBV13 and TRBJ2-7, is AAGVIQSPRHLIKEKRETATLKCYPIPRHDTVYWYQQGPGQDPQFLISFYEKMQSDKGSIPDRFSAQQFSDYHSELNMSSLELGDSALYFCASSPPQPRTGDYEQYFGPGTRLTVT.

A word on this clone: The sample holds other DNA sequences that translate to the same CDR3. The chain links TRBV6-1 to TRBJ2-7; 7 bases agree with TRBD2. This CDR3 comprises 13 residues. Germline trimming cut 6 bases from V and 2 bases from J; bases unmatched to any gene: 4. Germline CDR1 reads MNHNS; CDR2 reads SASEGT. CDR3 protein: CASSERGTYEQYF. The CDR3 nucleotides are TGTGCCAGCAGCGAGCGGGGAACCTACGAGCAGTACTTC.

The rearrangement uses TRBV7-3 and TRBJ2-7; D is undetermined. The CDR3 contains 14 residues. CDR1 and CDR2 (germline): SGHTA, FQGTGA. Trimming cost V 0 bases and J 4 bases, with 10 bases left between them. The CDR3 coding sequence is TGTGCCAGCAGCTTAACGCATGGCGGTTACGAGCAGTACTTC. Translated, it gives CASSLTHGGYEQYF.

The V gene is TRBV5-4, the J gene TRBJ1-2; D might be TRBD1 (6 bases). Looked up from germline, CDR1 is SGHNT and CDR2 is YYREEE (reference sequence). V dropped 0 bases and J dropped 8 bases, with 11 bases sitting between them. The CDR3 is made up of 13 amino acids. The DNA for the CDR3 is TGTGCCAGCAGCTTGGACGGGGGCGACGGCTACACCTTC. Protein: CASSLDGGDGYTF.

The chain has TRBV28 and TRBJ1-2; 9 positions agree with TRBD1. This CDR3 has 14 residues. Germline values: CDR1 MDHEN, CDR2 SYDVKM. Germline trimming cut 6 bases from V and 3 bases from J; bases unmatched to any gene: 5. The CDR3 reads CASRETGGDYGYTF. The CDR3 coding sequence is TGTGCCAGCAGGGAAACAGGGGGCGACTATGGCTACACCTTC.

The chain couples TRBV7-9 to TRBJ2-1; D gene unclear. Germline V lookup: CDR1 SEHNR, CDR2 FQNEAQ (reference sequence). The V gene lost 1 base and the J gene lost 7 bases, with 5 bases spanning the gap. The CDR3 extends over 12 amino acids. The CDR3 sequence is CASSLVENEQFF. CDR3 DNA sequence: TGTGCCAGCAGCTTAGTTGAGAATGAGCAGTTCTTC.